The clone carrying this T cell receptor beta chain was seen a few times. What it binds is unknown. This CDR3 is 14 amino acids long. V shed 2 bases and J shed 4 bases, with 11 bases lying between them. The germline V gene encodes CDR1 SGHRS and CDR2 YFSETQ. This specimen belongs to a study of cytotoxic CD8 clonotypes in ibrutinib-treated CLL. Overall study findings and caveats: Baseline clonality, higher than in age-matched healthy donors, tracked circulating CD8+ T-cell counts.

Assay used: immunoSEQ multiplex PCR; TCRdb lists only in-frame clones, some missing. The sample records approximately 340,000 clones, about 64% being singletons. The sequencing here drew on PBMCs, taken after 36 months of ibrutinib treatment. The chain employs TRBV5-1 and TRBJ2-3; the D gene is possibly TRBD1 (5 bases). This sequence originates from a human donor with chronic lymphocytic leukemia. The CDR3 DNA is TGCGCCAGCAGCTTAGGGGATTTCGCAGATACGCAGTATTTT. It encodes CASSLGDFADTQYF.